Detailed here is one T cell receptor (beta chain). This record belongs to a study of blood T cell repertoires in COVID-19. Across the study: Sources were T cells, B-cell-depleted T cells, or PBMCs; the material itself was cDNA or gDNA.

The data were produced by immunoSEQ multiplex PCR, yet TCRdb's version contains in-frame clones alone and is incomplete. The data show 140,000 to 150,000 clones, 84% seen once. The specimen sequenced was peripheral blood. The clonotype originates from a human donor in a cohort sampled during active COVID-19.

The CDR3 loop is CASKETDTNTGELFF. CDR3 nucleotide sequence: TGTGCCAGCAAGGAGACAGATACGAACACCGGGGAGCTGTTTTTT. J is TRBJ2-2 and V is TRBV2; maybe TRBD1 (5 bases). Trimming pared 7 bases from V and 0 bases from J, leaving 12 bases between. The CDR3 is 15 amino acids. Germline assignment: CDR1 SNHLY and CDR2 FYNNEI.